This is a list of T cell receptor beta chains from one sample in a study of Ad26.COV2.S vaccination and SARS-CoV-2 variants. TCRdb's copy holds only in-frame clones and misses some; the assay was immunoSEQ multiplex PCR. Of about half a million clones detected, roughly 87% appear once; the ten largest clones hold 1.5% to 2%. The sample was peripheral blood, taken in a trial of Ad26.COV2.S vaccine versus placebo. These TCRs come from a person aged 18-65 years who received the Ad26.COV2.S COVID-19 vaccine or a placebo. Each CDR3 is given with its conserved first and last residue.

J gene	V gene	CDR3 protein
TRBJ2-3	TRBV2	CASTQGRADTQYF
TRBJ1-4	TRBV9	CASSPWGHATNEKLFF
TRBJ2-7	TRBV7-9	CASSIGKGYEQYF
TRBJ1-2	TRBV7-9	CASSLGRGDGYTF
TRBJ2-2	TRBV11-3	CASSPAASRDTGELFF
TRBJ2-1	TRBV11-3	CASSLSGSLYNEQFF
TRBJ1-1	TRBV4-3	CASSQDLWQALGAFF
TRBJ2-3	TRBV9	CASSPQRHTDTQYF
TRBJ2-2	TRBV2	CASRPPGSSGELFF
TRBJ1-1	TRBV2	CASRPEAFF
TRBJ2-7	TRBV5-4	CASSLMGPDVSYEQYF
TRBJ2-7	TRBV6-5	CASSRTFSSYEQYF
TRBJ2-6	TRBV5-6	CASSPTGAPPSGANVLTF
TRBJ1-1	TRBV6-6	CASSYVSAEAFF
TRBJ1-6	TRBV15	CATSRTSWGGNSPLHF
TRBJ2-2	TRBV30	CAWSVRAGVNTGELFF
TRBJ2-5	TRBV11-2	CASSSASPQETQYF
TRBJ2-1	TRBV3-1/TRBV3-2	CASSPSSGSGHEQFF
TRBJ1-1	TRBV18	CASSPQGTEAFF
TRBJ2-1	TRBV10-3	CAISEWGQGTYNEQFF
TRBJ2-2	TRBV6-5	CASSWGNTGELFF
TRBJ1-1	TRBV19	CASSIYRDTTEAFF
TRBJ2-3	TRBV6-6	CASSYLSGIADTQYF
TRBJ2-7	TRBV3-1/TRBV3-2	CASSQDVSTYEQYF
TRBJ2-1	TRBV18	CASSPPLGSGGPYNEQFF
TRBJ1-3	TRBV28	CATYSGNTIYF
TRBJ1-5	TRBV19	CASKPLPGYEEPQHF